Presented here are 21 T cell receptor beta chains from one specimen sequenced in a study of radiation and T cells in renal cell carcinoma. Regarding time point: blood 2 weeks post-SBRT. Treatment here: 15 Gy SBRT to primary tumor, nephrectomy 4 weeks later. Generated by immunoSEQ multiplex PCR, the TCRdb table keeps only in-frame clones and is missing some. The repertoire consists of some 120,000 clones, with 81% occurring once and the leading ten covering approximately 5%. The source was blood, collected from a patient whose treatment included radiotherapy and nephrectomy. These receptors originate from a man aged 50 to 59 with renal cell carcinoma.

The rearrangement links TRBV6-6 to TRBJ1-1; the D is unclear. The V gene's germline CDR1 is MNHNY and CDR2 SVGAGI (reference sequence). CDR3 size: 14 residues. V was clipped by 6 bases and J by 1 base, with 12 bases between them. The CDR3 coding sequence is TGTGCCAGCAGAATCCGGGAGGCGAACACTGAAGCTTTCTTT. It specifies CASRIREANTEAFF.

The V gene is TRBV19, the J gene TRBJ2-7; D is unclear. Germline V gene sequence: CDR1 LNHDA, CDR2 SQIVND (reference sequence). V was pared by 8 bases and J by 4 bases, with 9 bases between. The CDR3 length is 11 residues. The CDR3 bases are TGTGCCAGTGGGAAGGTATACGAGCAGTACTTC. This sequence encodes CASGKVYEQYF.

This clone was observed a single time. The chain has TRBV7-8 and TRBJ2-2, with 7 bases identical to TRBD1. The CDR3 has 16 residues. Trimming cost V 4 bases and J 0 bases; bases outside gene matches: 5. From germline, CDR1 is SGHVS and CDR2 FQNEAQ. The CDR3 spells CASSSGQFANTGELFF. The CDR3 DNA reads TGTGCCAGCAGCTCGGGACAGTTCGCGAACACCGGGGAGCTGTTTTTT.

This clone appeared a few times. The J gene is TRBJ1-2, the V gene TRBV14; D not resolved. V lost 5 bases and J lost 1, with 14 bases in between. The CDR3 covers 15 residues. Germline loops: CDR1 SGHDN, CDR2 FVKESK. The chain's CDR3 is CASSSVGRINYGYTF. The CDR3 nucleotides read TGTGCCAGCAGCTCTGTCGGACGGATTAACTATGGCTACACCTTC.

The chain couples TRBV5-3 to TRBJ1-2, with D possibly being TRBD1 (5 bases). TRBV5-3 is an ORF, with its function uncertain. This CDR3 has 15 amino acids. V was clipped by 5 bases and J by 4 bases, with 18 bases between them. The CDR3 here is CARRNVSGEGYGYTF. CDR3 nucleotide sequence: TGTGCCAGAAGGAATGTTTCGGGGGAGGGCTATGGCTACACCTTC.

V is TRBV6-6 and J is TRBJ2-7; 9 nucleotides agree with TRBD1. J was trimmed by 2 bases and V by 6 bases; bases with no gene match: 5. Germline V gene data show CDR1 as MNHNY and CDR2 as SVGAGI (reference sequence). The CDR3 sequence is 14 residues long. The CDR3 loop reads CASSGQGTTYEQYF. CDR3 DNA: TGTGCCAGCAGCGGACAGGGGACAACCTACGAGCAGTACTTC.

The chain has TRBV18 and TRBJ2-7; TRBD1 aligns across 12 bases. Germline V gene data show CDR1 as KGHSH and CDR2 as LQKENI. This CDR3 has 14 residues. J was trimmed by 3 bases and V by 6 bases; bases with no gene match: 3. The CDR3 is CASSGTGGDYEQYF. DNA for the CDR3: TGTGCCAGCTCGGGGACAGGGGGCGACTACGAGCAGTACTTC.

This rearrangement joins TRBV7-9 to TRBJ1-5; possibly TRBD1 for D (6 bases). This CDR3 region has 12 residues. V lost 4 bases and J 6 bases, leaving 7 bases between the germline ends. The V gene's germline CDR1 is SEHNR and CDR2 FQNEAQ (reference sequence). This CDR3 reads CASSSQGQPQHF. Written as DNA, the CDR3 is TGTGCCAGCAGCTCACAGGGTCAGCCCCAGCATTTT.

This chain uses TRBV18 with TRBJ2-5; 9 bases are a match to TRBD1. Losses at the gene ends were 4 bases for V and 5 bases for J; bases not matched to a gene: 8. Germline CDR1 and CDR2: KGHSH and LQKENI. This CDR3 region has 15 residues. CDR3 sequence reads: CASSQATGGAETQYF. CDR3 in DNA: TGTGCCAGCTCACAGGCAACAGGGGGCGCGGAGACCCAGTACTTC.

The chain employs TRBV7-6 and TRBJ2-6; D is unresolved. Looked up from germline, CDR1 is SGHVS and CDR2 is FNYEAQ. The germline V and J ends were trimmed by 2 bases and 3 bases, with 2 bases remaining between them. This CDR3 is built from 13 residues. This CDR3 is CASSLLGANVLTF. The CDR3 DNA sequence: TGTGCCAGCAGCTTACTTGGGGCCAACGTCCTGACTTTC.

This chain links TRBV5-4 with TRBJ1-3, with TRBD1 identical over 8 bases. The germline CDR1 and CDR2 sequences are SGHNT and YYREEE (reference sequence). The CDR3 totals 17 residues. V gave up 4 bases and J gave up 3 bases; unmatched junction bases: 12. CDR3 coding DNA: TGTGCCAGCAGCGGGTCGACAGGGGCCTATGGTGGAAACACCATATATTTT. Residues: CASSGSTGAYGGNTIYF.

The rearrangement uses TRBV11-2 and TRBJ2-1; possibly TRBD2 for D (6 bases). This CDR3 has 17 residues. Trimming cost V 5 bases and J 3 bases, with 20 bases left between them. Germline CDR1 is SGHAT and CDR2 is FQNNGV. The CDR3 sequence is CASSPARSSGLYNEQFF. CDR3 sequence (DNA): TGTGCCAGCAGCCCGGCGAGGAGTAGCGGACTCTACAATGAGCAGTTCTTC. Supplemented by reference TRBV11-2 and TRBJ2-1, the full variable domain reads EAGVAQSPRYKIIEKRQSVAFWCNPISGHATLYWYQQILGQGPKLLIQFQNNGVVDDSQLPKDRFSAERLKGVDSTLKIQPAKLEDSAVYLCASSPARSSGLYNEQFFGPGTRLTVL.

The genes are TRBV4-2 and TRBJ1-1; 11 bases fit TRBD1. The V gene end was trimmed by 3 bases and the J gene end by 4 bases; junction bases not matched to a gene: 10. This CDR3 has 17 residues. In germline, CDR1 is LGHNA, CDR2 YNFKEQ. CDR3 nucleotides: TGTGCCAGCAGCCAGGCCAGGACAGGGGGCATCGGCACTGAAGCTTTCTTT. This gives the protein CASSQARTGGIGTEAFF.

The V call is TRBV5-1, the J call TRBJ2-7; no clear D gene. The CDR3 totals 11 residues. Trimming took off 0 bases at V and 8 bases at J, with 6 bases between the two ends. Germline CDR1 and CDR2: SGHRS and YFSETQ. DNA of the CDR3: TGCGCCAGCAGCTTGGGGAATCAGCAGTACTTC. Translation: CASSLGNQQYF.

The rearrangement joins TRBV7-8 to TRBJ2-2, with a tentative D call TRBD2 (6 bases). The CDR3 is made up of 14 amino acids. The V gene's germline CDR1 is SGHVS and CDR2 FQNEAQ. Trimming stripped 5 bases from V and 7 bases from J, with 14 bases between. CDR3 amino acids: CASSPGVLSGELFF. The CDR3 bases are TGTGCCAGCAGCCCGGGGGTCTTGAGCGGGGAGCTGTTTTTT. The variable domain in full, with the rest retrieved from reference TRBV7-8 and TRBJ2-2, is GAGVSQSPRYKVAKRGQDVALRCDPISGHVSLFWYQQALGQGPEFLTYFQNEAQLDKSGLPSDRFFAERPEGSVSTLKIQRTQQEDSAVYLCASSPGVLSGELFFGEGSRLTVL.

The CDR3 DNA sequence: TGTGCCAGTAGCCCGGACTACAATGAGCAGTTCTTC. It yields the protein CASSPDYNEQFF. The J gene is TRBJ2-1, the V gene TRBV19, with D uncertain. The CDR3 sequence is 12 residues long. The germline V gene has CDR1 LNHDA and CDR2 SQIVND (reference sequence). Trimming removed 6 bases at V and 3 bases at J, with 6 bases between.

The rearrangement uses TRBV14 and TRBJ2-2; TRBD2 matches 10 bases. This CDR3 comprises 16 residues. Germline-derived CDR1 and CDR2 are SGHDN and FVKESK. V dropped 4 bases and J dropped 6; count of bases not matched to a gene: 8. The CDR3 is CASSRTSGAVAGELFF. The CDR3 DNA reads as TGTGCCAGCAGCCGAACTAGCGGGGCCGTCGCCGGGGAGCTGTTTTTT.

The V gene is TRBV5-1, the J gene TRBJ2-1; TRBD2 is a possible D gene (6 bases). This CDR3 is 15 amino acids long. Germline values: CDR1 SGHRS, CDR2 YFSETQ. V dropped 4 bases and J dropped 2 bases, with 13 bases sitting between them. The CDR3 reads CASSTLAETYNEQFF. The CDR3 DNA sequence: TGCGCCAGCAGCACATTAGCGGAAACCTACAATGAGCAGTTCTTC.

This clone was counted only a few times. The gene calls are TRBV19 and TRBJ1-5, with a possible D match to TRBD1 (5 bases). Germline assignment: CDR1 LNHDA and CDR2 SQIVND (reference sequence). The CDR3 is 16 amino acids. Trimming removed 3 bases at V and 3 bases at J, with 15 bases between. The chain's CDR3 is CASSIWSAGNNQPQHF. In nucleotides, the CDR3 is TGTGCCAGTAGTATTTGGTCGGCAGGGAACAATCAGCCCCAGCATTTT.

The gene calls are TRBV5-1 and TRBJ1-2; D uncertain. This CDR3 spans 14 amino acids. V gave up 3 bases and J gave up 3 bases, with 12 bases separating them. Germline-derived CDR1 and CDR2 are SGHRS and YFSETQ. The CDR3: CASSYGAQDYGYTF. The CDR3 bases are TGCGCCAGCAGCTACGGCGCGCAGGACTATGGCTACACCTTC.

V gene TRBV2 combines with J gene TRBJ2-7, with TRBD1 matching over 9 bases. The V and J ends lost 4 bases and 4 bases, in that order; junction bases with no gene match: 8. The CDR3 runs 15 residues. CDR1 and CDR2 (germline): SNHLY, FYNNEI. The CDR3 bases are TGTGCCAGCAGTGGGATGGCACAGGGGGCTTACGAGCAGTACTTC. This encodes CASSGMAQGAYEQYF.